This entry lists 28 T cell receptor beta chains sequenced from one sample in a study of metastatic and nonmetastatic thyroid tumors. TCRdb re-analyzed the PCR reads using MiXCR. This sample has tens of thousands of clones, with around a fifth found just once. No patient received treatment before thyroid surgery. The material sequenced was blood. The receptors come from a female donor with papillary thyroid cancer or a benign thyroid nodule (not recorded which). Some clones in this sample may be carry-over from other donors' samples.

The chain combines TRBV6-1 with TRBJ2-3; D might be TRBD1 (6 bases). This CDR3 spans 12 amino acids. The V gene lost 5 bases and the J gene lost 8 bases, with 11 bases spanning the gap. Germline V CDR1 and CDR2: MNHNS, SASEGT. CDR3 nucleotides: TGTGCCAGCAGTTGGGGGCAGGTTACGCAGTATTTT. It yields the protein CASSWGQVTQYF.

The table lists this clone with a few counts. The chain employs TRBV28 and TRBJ1-3; the D gene is possibly TRBD1 (6 bases). V lost 2 bases and J 1 base, leaving 9 bases between the germline ends. The CDR3 spans 15 residues. Germline-derived CDR1 and CDR2 are MDHEN and SYDVKM. In DNA form, the CDR3 reads TGTGCCAGCAGTTTAGGAGGGACATCTGGAAACACCATATATTTT. It yields the protein CASSLGGTSGNTIYF.

This clone came up many times. The CDR3 coding sequence is TGCGCCAGCAGCGGACTAGCGGGGGGGCTAGGGTTTGACTACGAGCAGTACTTC. Translating it yields CASSGLAGGLGFDYEQYF. The chain is built from TRBV10-2 and TRBJ2-7, with 15 nucleotides matching TRBD2. V was pared by 6 bases and J by 3 bases, with 12 bases of the junction left unmatched. Germline V lookup: CDR1 WSHSY, CDR2 SAAADI. The CDR3 length is 18 residues.

At least ten counts were recorded for this clone. This chain links TRBV11-2 with TRBJ2-3; the match to TRBD2 covers 13 bases. Germline V gene lookup returns CDR1 SGHAT and CDR2 FQNNGV. V lost 5 bases, J lost 9 bases, and 14 bases stayed unmatched. CDR3 length: 17 residues. CDR3 sequence: CASSAGLAGTRGGTQYF. The CDR3 coding sequence is TGTGCCAGCAGCGCGGGACTAGCGGGAACCCGGGGGGGGACGCAGTATTTT.

This clone came up many times. The chain uses TRBV30 and TRBJ1-2; tentative D call: TRBD1 (5 bases). The CDR3 spans 13 residues. Between the trimmed V and J ends, which lost 1 base and 8 bases, there was a span of 14 bases. Looked up from germline, CDR1 is GTSNPN and CDR2 is SVGIG (reference sequence). CDR3 amino acids: CAWSAQAQGGYTF. The CDR3 DNA is TGTGCCTGGAGTGCCCAGGCCCAGGGCGGCTACACCTTC.

This clone was detected ten times or more. The rearrangement uses TRBV7-3 and TRBJ2-1, with 9 bases aligning to TRBD1. V lost 0 bases and J lost 7; bases outside the gene matches: 7. The CDR3 spans 16 residues. Germline-derived CDR1 and CDR2 are SGHTA and FQGTGA. CDR3 protein: CASSLTLRGQGNEQFF. The CDR3 DNA is TGTGCCAGCAGCTTAACGTTAAGGGGACAGGGAAATGAGCAGTTCTTC.

This clone counts as medium-sized. The chain uses TRBV11-2 and TRBJ2-7, with TRBD1 as a possible D gene (5 bases). Germline V gene lookup returns CDR1 SGHAT and CDR2 FQNNGV. The CDR3 extends over 17 amino acids. V lost 0 bases and J 0 bases, leaving 15 bases between the germline ends. Written as DNA, the CDR3 is TGTGCCAGCAGCTTAGATACGCAGGGAACCCTCTCCTACGAGCAGTACTTC. It codes for CASSLDTQGTLSYEQYF.

By share, this clone counts as medium-sized. The V call is TRBV4-2, the J call TRBJ1-5, with 8 bases identical to TRBD1. This CDR3 region has 15 residues. After removal of 4 bases from V and 5 bases from J, the junction contained 7 bases not matched to a gene. Germline CDR1 reads LGHNA; CDR2 reads YNFKEQ. As DNA, the CDR3 is TGTGCCAGCAGCCTCGGAGACAGGGGCTATCAGCCCCAGCATTTT. Amino acid sequence: CASSLGDRGYQPQHF.

This clone was recorded many times. The V call is TRBV7-8, the J call TRBJ2-7, with 7 positions matching TRBD2. The CDR3 consists of 19 residues. The germline V gene encodes CDR1 SGHVS and CDR2 FQNEAQ. The V gene end was trimmed by 0 bases and the J gene end by 2 bases; junction bases not matched to a gene: 16. CDR3 DNA sequence: TGTGCCAGCAGCTTAGCCCCCTCAGCGGGGTCACCCTTAGCCTACGAGCAGTACTTC. This sequence encodes CASSLAPSAGSPLAYEQYF.

This clone showed up just a few times. CDR3 sequence: CASSSWTAYGYTF. CDR3 nucleotides: TGTGCCAGCAGTTCCTGGACCGCATATGGCTACACCTTC. The chain employs TRBV12-3 or TRBV12-4 and TRBJ1-2; the D is unclear. Trimming removed 4 bases at V and 5 bases at J, with 11 bases between. This CDR3 is 13 amino acids long.

The V and J genes are TRBV4-1 and TRBJ2-3; a weak D match, TRBD1 (5 bases). The CDR3 contains 14 residues. V shed 2 bases and J shed 5 bases, with 11 bases lying between them. Germline values: CDR1 MGHRA, CDR2 YSYEKL. CDR3 sequence (DNA): TGCGCCAGCAGCCAATTCGACAGTCAAGATACGCAGTATTTT. The encoded protein is CASSQFDSQDTQYF.

J is TRBJ2-1 and V is TRBV20-1; D call uncertain. The CDR3 runs to 12 residues. Germline assignment: CDR1 DFQATT and CDR2 SNEGSKA (reference sequence). The CDR3 bases are TGCAGCACGGATCCCGACTACAATGAGCAGTTCTTC. Translating it yields CSTDPDYNEQFF.

This clone counts as medium-sized. The rearrangement joins TRBV4-1 to TRBJ2-2, with D perhaps TRBD2 (5 bases). V was trimmed by 4 bases and J by 3 bases, leaving 12 bases between them. The CDR3 length is 15 residues. CDR1 and CDR2 from the germline V gene are MGHRA and YSYEKL. The CDR3 bases are TGCGCCAGCAGCCCCACTGAGAGGGACACCGGGGAGCTGTTTTTT. It specifies CASSPTERDTGELFF.

This clone has a count of ten or more. The V and J genes are TRBV6-1 and TRBJ2-7; 7 bases line up with TRBD1. Germline CDR1 reads MNHNS; CDR2 reads SASEGT. V dropped 6 bases and J dropped 2; count of bases not matched to a gene: 7. The CDR3 spans 14 residues. For the CDR3, the DNA is TGTGCCAGCAGCTCACCCGGGACAGCCTACGAGCAGTACTTC. It translates to CASSSPGTAYEQYF.

This clone was detected a few times. The junction and the germline gene differ at one end; a read error may be behind it. This chain connects TRBV19 to TRBJ2-7, with 7 bases lining up with TRBD1. Germline CDR1 LNHDA, CDR2 SQIVND (reference sequence). CDR3 length equals 13 residues. CDR3 in amino acids: CASSPGQTYGQYF. The CDR3 region has the DNA TGTGCCAGTAGTCCGGGACAGACCTACGGGCAGTACTTC.

This clone occurred many times. The rearrangement uses TRBV12-5 and TRBJ1-4, with TRBD1 as a possible D gene (5 bases). The CDR3 consists of 13 residues. Between the trimmed V and J ends, which lost 8 bases and 8 bases, there was a span of 15 bases. Per the germline V gene, CDR1 is LGHNT and CDR2 is FRNRAP. CDR3 protein: CASSAFGGEKLFF. Written as DNA, the CDR3 is TGTGCTAGTAGTGCCTTTGGGGGGGAAAAACTGTTTTTT. The whole variable domain, filled in from reference TRBV12-5 and TRBJ1-4, reads DARVTQTPRHKVTEMGQEVTMRCQPILGHNTVFWYRQTMMQGLELLAYFRNRAPLDDSGMPKDRFSAEMPDATLATLKIQPSEPRDSAVYFCASSAFGGEKLFFGSGTQLSVL.

This rearrangement joins TRBV28 to TRBJ1-1, with no clear D. Germline assignment: CDR1 MDHEN and CDR2 SYDVKM. CDR3 length: 14 amino acids. V lost 5 bases and J lost 1, with 11 bases in between. CDR3 nucleotides: TGTGCCAGCAGTGGGGTCGACAAGAACACTGAAGCTTTCTTT. It translates to CASSGVDKNTEAFF.

This clone was recorded many times. The chain combines TRBV6-1 with TRBJ1-5, with 9 bases aligning to TRBD1. Losses at the gene ends were 5 bases for V and 2 bases for J; bases not matched to a gene: 7. Germline V gene sequence: CDR1 MNHNS, CDR2 SASEGT. This CDR3 has 16 residues. For the CDR3, the DNA is TGTGCCAGCAGTCCTACAGGGGGCGAGGGCAATCAGCCCCAGCATTTT. This translates into CASSPTGGEGNQPQHF.

This chain joins TRBV9 and TRBJ1-3, with TRBD1 matching over 7 bases. The V segment lost 0 bases and the J segment 0 bases; nucleotides outside the gene matches: 3. This CDR3 has 16 amino acids. Germline CDR1 reads SGDLS; CDR2 reads YYNGEE. The DNA of the CDR3 is TGTGCCAGCAGCGTAGGGAACAGGGGCTCTGGAAACACCATATATTTT. This gives the protein CASSVGNRGSGNTIYF.

In its sample, this clone was seen a few times. This sample also contains other DNA sequences that code for the same CDR3. The J gene is TRBJ2-1, the V gene TRBV27; 15 bases fit TRBD2. Unmatched junction bases numbered 8, after V lost 7 bases and J lost 7 bases. The CDR3 sequence is 16 residues long. Germline assignment: CDR1 MNHEY and CDR2 SMNVEV (reference sequence). The CDR3 spells CASKLSGTSGRNEQFF. CDR3 bases: TGTGCCAGCAAACTATCCGGGACTAGCGGGAGGAATGAGCAGTTCTTC.

By frequency in the sample, this clone is medium-sized. V gene TRBV3-1 combines with J gene TRBJ1-2; a weak D match, TRBD1 (6 bases). Deletions cut 2 bases from V and 7 bases from J, with 17 bases between. The CDR3 loop spans 15 amino acids. CDR1 is LGHDT, CDR2 YNNKEL, per germline (reference sequence). In nucleotides, the CDR3 is TGTGCCAGCAGCCAACAGACAGCGGGGGCATCTGGCTACACCTTC. Its protein product is CASSQQTAGASGYTF.

This clone was detected many times. The chain couples TRBV7-9 to TRBJ2-3; TRBD2 matches at 10 bases. V gave up 5 bases and J gave up 6 bases; unmatched junction bases: 8. Germline V gene sequence: CDR1 SEHNR, CDR2 FQNEAQ (reference sequence). The CDR3 consists of 15 residues. The CDR3, as DNA: TGTGCCAGCAGCCCCCTAGCGGGAGTGGTGGATACGCAGTATTTT. It yields the protein CASSPLAGVVDTQYF.

This clone was detected a few times. The chain links TRBV19 to TRBJ2-7, with 9 bases aligning to TRBD1. Germline V lookup: CDR1 LNHDA, CDR2 SQIVND (reference sequence). The V and J ends lost 6 bases and 5 bases, in that order; junction bases with no gene match: 8. This CDR3 comprises 14 residues. CDR3 loop: CASSLGTGKDEQYF. CDR3 bases: TGTGCCAGTAGCTTGGGGACAGGGAAGGACGAGCAGTACTTC. Full variable domain (remainder filled in from reference TRBV19 and TRBJ2-7): DGGITQSPKYLFRKEGQNVTLSCEQNLNHDAMYWYRQDPGQGLRLIYYSQIVNDFQKGDIAEGYSVSREKKESFPLTVTSAQKNPTAFYLCASSLGTGKDEQYFGPGTRLTVT.

This clone was found many times. The V gene is TRBV9, the J gene TRBJ2-1; 9 nucleotides align to TRBD2. The CDR3 extends over 17 amino acids. CDR1 and CDR2 (germline): SGDLS, YYNGEE. Germline trimming cut 3 bases from V and 5 bases from J; bases unmatched to any gene: 12. The CDR3 DNA reads as TGTGCCAGCAGCGGGACCCGACTAGCGGAGCCAGACAATGAGCAGTTCTTC. This translates into CASSGTRLAEPDNEQFF.

This clone was seen many times. The chain couples TRBV19 to TRBJ2-3, with 7 bases lining up with TRBD2. The CDR3 length is 17 residues. With V trimmed by 4 bases and J by 2 bases, 12 bases remained unmatched. CDR1 is LNHDA and CDR2 is SQIVND in the germline V gene (reference sequence). The CDR3 spells CASSTITTAGITDTQYF. As DNA, the CDR3 is TGTGCCAGTAGTACCATAACGACAGCGGGAATCACAGATACGCAGTATTTT.

This clone was seen many times. The J gene is TRBJ2-5, the V gene TRBV24-1, with 10 bases fitting TRBD1. Looked up from germline, CDR1 is KGHDR and CDR2 is SFDVKD. The CDR3 spans 15 residues. V was clipped by 3 bases and J by 4 bases; unmatched bases: 4. As DNA, the CDR3 is TGTGCCACCAGTGATGGACAGGGGGAGGTAGAGACCCAGTACTTC. As protein: CATSDGQGEVETQYF.

This clone was seen ten or more times. The chain carries TRBV7-9 and TRBJ2-7; the D gene could be TRBD1 or TRBD2 (5 bases each). Germline V gives CDR1 SEHNR, CDR2 FQNEAQ (reference sequence). The CDR3 extends over 14 amino acids. With 4 bases removed from V and 2 bases from J, the gap between germline ends came to 12 bases. CDR3 region: CASSSRGETYEQYF. CDR3 sequence (DNA): TGTGCCAGCAGCTCCCGAGGGGAAACCTACGAGCAGTACTTC.

The CDR3 here is CASSEAFAKQGARSPLHF. The CDR3 DNA reads TGTGCCAGCAGTGAAGCTTTCGCCAAACAGGGGGCGCGGTCACCCCTCCACTTT. The chain uses TRBV2 and TRBJ1-6, with 9 bases matching TRBD1. Losses at the gene ends were 0 bases for V and 10 bases for J; bases not matched to a gene: 13. Looked up from germline, CDR1 is SNHLY and CDR2 is FYNNEI. The CDR3 has 18 residues.